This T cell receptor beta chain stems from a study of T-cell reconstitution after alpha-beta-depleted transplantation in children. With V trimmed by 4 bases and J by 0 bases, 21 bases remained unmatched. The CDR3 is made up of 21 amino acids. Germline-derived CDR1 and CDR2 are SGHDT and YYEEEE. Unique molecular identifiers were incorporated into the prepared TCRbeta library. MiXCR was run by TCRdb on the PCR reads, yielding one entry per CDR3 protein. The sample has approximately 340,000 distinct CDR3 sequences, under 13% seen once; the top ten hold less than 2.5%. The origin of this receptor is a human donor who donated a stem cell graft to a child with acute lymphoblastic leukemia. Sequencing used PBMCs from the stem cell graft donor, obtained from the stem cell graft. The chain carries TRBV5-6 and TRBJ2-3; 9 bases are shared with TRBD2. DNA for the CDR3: TGTGCCAGCAGCCCGGACTCGGGGAGATCAGCGGGAGGAACTAGCACAGATACGCAGTATTTT. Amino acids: CASSPDSGRSAGGTSTDTQYF.